This T cell receptor (beta chain) was identified during a study of cytomegalovirus exposure and HLA in healthy donors (dated by TCRdb to the late 2010s). General notes on the study: In an earlier analysis of 587 of the donors, around 300 Gb of sequence data and 90 million to 120 million unique TCR beta sequences from 150 million to 200 million T cells were reported. An early release that covered more than 550 HLA-typed donors contained about 300 gigabases of sequencing data and tens of millions of unique TCR sequences. Among the roughly 430 genotyped donors, approximately 81% belonged to the genetic ancestry cluster associated with self-reported Caucasian donors. The study was designed to test whether signatures of past pathogen exposure could be identified by cataloging public T cell receptors. Using immunosequencing, the study profiled T cell repertoires from fewer than 700 subjects and related those repertoires to cytomegalovirus serostatus. A separate validation cohort of 100 to 150 different subjects was used in addition to the roughly 620-subject first cohort. The study combined high-throughput TCR immunosequencing, statistical association of individual TCRs with disease status, and machine learning to predict cytomegalovirus infection status. In a later analysis, previously published TCR beta repertoires from 670 or so donors were re-analyzed and high-resolution HLA genotyping was added so that TCR occurrence patterns could be studied. The later analysis used no new phenotypic data to find candidate immune exposures, relying instead on TCR beta sequences and their occurrence across donors. An earlier analysis of approximately 630 of the donors applied high-throughput TCR beta sequencing to assess whether each TCR beta V gene segment acted as functional or pseudogenic. Donor age, sex, ethnicity and CMV serostatus were compiled together with the repertoire data. In a later genetic analysis, genome-wide SNP genotypes for about 55% of the roughly 670 donors were used, and that subset was treated as a discovery cohort. Every discovery cohort repertoire had been produced on one sequencing platform. Class I and class II HLA loci were covered by the typing at four-digit resolution. The number of donors typed differed by locus, with about 629-630 for A, B, C, DRB1 and DQB1, more than 500 for DQA1, 600 to 610 for DPA1, and approximately 470 for DPB1. A handful of DR-DQ haplotypes were handled as single units for association and clustering because linkage in the cohort was strong. Among some 400 genotyped donors of the cohort, an average of approximately 220,000 unique TCR beta nucleotide sequences was sequenced per donor, of which 15% to 20% were non-productive.

The cohort comprised more than 550 healthy bone marrow donors. At the time of sampling, all cohort members were nominally healthy, though unrecorded immune exposures were likely present. The donor was CMV seropositive and was included in the group of 250 to 300 seropositive cohort members. Every donor gave a peripheral blood sample, and the peripheral blood mononuclear cells from that sample were used for TCR beta sequencing. Genomic DNA extraction from the blood cell samples was performed with the Qiagen DNeasy Blood Extraction Kit. A word on this clone: The antigen it recognizes is unknown. Base-call qualities are not available, and no considerably larger clone is one nucleotide away.

The paper as a whole reports these results and caveats: Most TCR sequences were seen in very few donors, while some public TCRs were found in many individuals. Correlated functional status among segregating V segments might be attributable to linkage disequilibrium, but an unknown experimental factor could not be ruled out. In a later genetic analysis, a missense DCLRE1C variant was associated with V-gene and J-gene trimming of TCR beta chains, and the association was replicated in an independent cohort. Because counts were too low, seventeen rarely observed V segments, including chromosome 9 orphons, were excluded from the earlier analysis of a few hundred of the donors. CMV serostatus was the only immune exposure information available for the cohort. In an earlier analysis of around 500 of the donors, most TCR beta V segments appeared in productive rearrangements about 87% or about 30% of the time, broadly matching IMGT annotations. In a later analysis, several top co-occurrence clusters were reported to appear linked to parvovirus B19, influenza, CMV and Epstein-Barr virus. Some IMGT-functional V segments, including TRBV6-2 and TRBV6-3, could not be told apart with the 87-base-pair reads, so those segments were excluded. A cluster of highly shared sequence variants was judged likely to be a technical artifact of the sequencing pipeline. A later analysis found that most CMV-associated TCR beta chains appeared HLA-restricted, with HLA associations seemingly driven largely by CMV exposure. A later analysis found that TCR association rates varied across HLA loci, with DRB1 alleles showing the most associated TCRs and HLA-C alleles the fewest. According to a later genetic analysis, donors in an Asian-associated ancestry cluster had fewer N-insertions in productive TCRs than the approximately 650-donor mean. A further reported finding was that TCR beta sequences accurately predicted the HLA-A and HLA-B alleles for most subjects in the first cohort. Strong co-occurrence of HLA alleles, especially DR and DQ, made assigning TCR associations to individual alleles difficult. This cohort had only TCR beta chains sequenced, and the lack of alpha or paired-chain data limited which features could be detected. Compared with equally common non-associated chains, HLA-associated TCR beta chains in a later analysis were more clonally expanded and had lower generation probabilities. In a later analysis, around 17,000 TCR beta sequences were associated with specific HLA alleles at a false discovery rate of 0.05. HLA typing was unavailable for some donors at each locus, so association tests used only the typed subset. Presence/absence analyses assumed roughly uniform sequencing depth across donors, an assumption that may not hold. In both the original and validation cohorts, the classifier was reported to diagnose cytomegalovirus status with high specificity and sensitivity. The authors suggested that the approach could potentially be generalized to other disease states and immunological phenotypes. A total of fewer than 200 TCR beta chains were listed by the study as associated with cytomegalovirus. Three of the identified cytomegalovirus-associated TCR beta chains were confirmed in vitro to be specific for cytomegalovirus antigens.

Library prep was done by the immunoSEQ multiplex PCR assay. For the multiplex PCR, a mixture combining 60 forward primers for TCR Vbeta segments and 13 reverse primers for TCR Jbeta segments was used. The CDR3 region of rearranged TCR beta genes was amplified from genomic DNA by a multiplex PCR assay. The amplified TCR beta libraries were sequenced on the Illumina HiSeq System as 87-base-pair reads. As for the authors' bioinformatics: A later analysis counted 65 million to 90 million unique TCR beta chains across the 550 to 750 repertoires, and roughly 11 million of these chains were shared by at least two donors. A nearest-neighbor algorithm error-corrected the raw reads and collapsed the reads into unique sequences, merging closely related sequences to remove PCR and sequencing errors. V, D and J gene segments were assigned by aligning CDR3 sequences to IMGT reference sequences. For a sequence to be retained, a match of at least six nucleotides was required to both a V gene segment and a J gene segment. Rearrangements were classified as productive when the CDR3 lacked stop codons and remained in frame with V and J, and all other rearrangements were classified as non-productive. Following IMGT convention, CDR3 was defined as the stretch from the second conserved V-encoded cysteine to the conserved J-encoded phenylalanine. In an earlier analysis of more than 550 of the donors, sequences lacking an unambiguous match to a single V gene segment were excluded. In an earlier analysis of 500 to 750 of the donors, V segments were called functional above 56.7% productive rearrangements and were called segregating when the between-donor standard deviation exceeded 5%. A statistical classification framework was built to diagnose cytomegalovirus status from the catalog of TCR beta chain sequences. A later analysis assigned V and J genes by comparing TCR nucleotide sequences with IMGT/GENE-DB human TR gene sequences. In a later analysis, CDR3 sequences and most-parsimonious VDJ recombination scenarios were assigned using the TCRdist pipeline. In a later analysis, every TCR beta chain was defined by the combination of its CDR3 amino acid sequence and its V-gene family, and reads without a unique V-gene family were dropped. A later analysis removed 550 to 650 highly shared, low-generation-probability nucleotide sequences to deal with suspected cross-contamination and a sequencing artifact. For each public chain, a later analysis derived a clonal expansion index from normalized ranks of inferred template counts within each repertoire. Generation probabilities in a later analysis came from a VDJ recombination model fitted to out-of-frame rearrangements, and those results were checked against IGoR. A later analysis scored TCR-TCR, TCR-HLA and TCR-CMV co-occurrence with hypergeometric tests, applying a repertoire-size bias correction to TCR pairs. False discovery rates were estimated in a later analysis by permuting HLA or CMV assignments 20 times. In a later analysis, co-occurring TCRs were grouped with DBSCAN, and TCRdist sequence similarity was added when clustering was performed within HLA-allele-positive subsets. Co-occurrence clustering excluded repertoires with fewer than 30,000 or more than 120,000 public chains, plus five with anomalous nucleotide sharing. The clones in this table, taken by TCRdb from immuneACCESS, are in-frame only. Not every clone is retained; where verified, under half of the shortfall comes from an unresolved V gene, and the cause of the rest is unknown. For V, J and clone size, that table is used; D and trimming come from the DNA. The sample includes almost 90,000 clones, with around 85% observed a single time. The top ten hold about 7% of the sample.

The CDR3, cysteine through phenylalanine, is 14 amino acids long. Only the CDR3 part of the read is kept: 42 bases, read in frame from the first base. V is cut by 0 bases and J by 6 bases, and the space between the germline ends is 9 bases. CDR1 and CDR2, looked up from the germline V gene, are SGHTS and YDEGEE. Source material: PBMCs. This TCR was recovered from a man in his forties in good health and CMV-seropositive. The chain uses TRBV5-8 and TRBJ1-4, and the D gene may be TRBD1, 5 bases matching. At the DNA level, the sequence is TGTGCCAGCAGCTTGGCAGGGCTGGATGAAAAACTGTTTTTT. Its protein reads: CASSLAGLDEKLFF. With the rest looked up from the reference TRBV5-8 and TRBJ1-4 genes rather than sequenced, the full variable domain is EAGVTQSPTHLIKTRGQQATLRCSPISGHTSVYWYQQALGLGLQFLLWYDEGEERNRGNFPPRFSGRQFPNYSSELNVNALELEDSALYLCASSLAGLDEKLFFGSGTQLSVL.